The 28 T cell receptor beta chains below were found in one sample sequenced in a study of CD8+ T cells in alopecia areata. Extracted from the samples, RNA was reverse transcribed into cDNA to serve as the sequencing template. Only in-frame clones appear in the TCRdb table, and some are missing; sequencing was by immunoSEQ multiplex PCR. The table lists 200,000 to 300,000 clones, no singletons, with about 1.1% in the top ten. Using CD4, CD8alpha, NKG2D, NKG2ACE and other markers, pooled cutaneous lymph node cells were sorted. What was sequenced was CD4+ T cells sorted from a lymph node. The receptors were sampled from a C3H/HeJ mouse with alopecia areata. The MHC haplotype of the strain is H2-k.

With respect to this clone: Mouse names are used for the genes. The read halts 4 residues ahead of the CDR3 end, with the missing end drawn from the germline J gene. The same CDR3 can be traced to other DNA sequences in this sample. The chain couples TRBV31 to TRBJ2-2, with D possibly TRBD1 on 6 matching bases. In germline, CDR1 is GKSSPN, CDR2 SITVG. Deletions cut 0 bases from V and 0 bases from J, with 8 bases between. The CDR3 extends over 15 amino acids. This chain's CDR3 is CAWSLRTANTGQLYF. The sequenced part of the CDR3 DNA is TGTGCCTGGAGTCTCCGGACAGCAAACACCGGG.

The sample holds a few counts of this clone. Gene names follow the mouse nomenclature. The DNA ends 3 residues before the CDR3 does, and the rest of the CDR3 is filled in from the germline J gene. The chain joins TRBV1 to TRBJ1-6; no clear D. TRBJ1-6 is an ORF for which the function is uncertain. The ends were cut back, 4 bases at V and 4 bases at J, with 5 bases in the middle. CDR3 length: 13 amino acids. The germline gives CDR1 NSQYPW, CDR2 LRSPGD (reference sequence). The CDR3 DNA, read in part, is TGCACCTGCAGTGGCAGTTATAATTCGCCC. Its translation: CTCSGSYNSP. The CDR3 in its entirety is CTCSGSYNSPLYF.

The sample holds a few counts of this clone. Mouse gene names and germline throughout. The CDR3 end is not reached by the read, which stops 4 residues before it; the germline J gene fills it in. The J gene is TRBJ2-2, the V gene TRBV31; TRBD1 aligns across 7 bases. The CDR3 is 14 residues long. With 8 bases clipped from V and 0 bases from J, the junction kept 6 bases outside the gene matches. Germline V gives CDR1 GKSSPN, CDR2 SITVG. CDR3 bases read: TGTGCCGGGCGACAGGGTGCAAACACCGGG. Protein product: CAGRQGANTG. The whole CDR3 protein is CAGRQGANTGQLYF.

This clone has only a few counts. Genes here carry mouse names. The CDR3 extends 4 residues past the end of the read, so its final part is completed from the germline J gene. This rearrangement joins TRBV19 to TRBJ1-1; perhaps TRBD1 as D (6 bases). The CDR3 is made up of 16 amino acids. Germline V gene lookup returns CDR1 FNHDT and CDR2 SITEND (reference sequence). Trimming removed 2 bases from V and 1 base from J, with 15 bases in between. The CDR3 bases that were read are TGTGCCAGCAGTATGGGGGGCGCGGGCAGAAACACA. As protein: CASSMGGAGRNT. The whole CDR3 reads CASSMGGAGRNTEVFF.

This clone turned up a few times. The listed genes are named as in mouse. Read coverage stops 3 residues before the CDR3 terminus; the germline J gene supplies the remainder. Additional DNA sequences in this sample encode the identical CDR3. The chain employs TRBV1 and TRBJ1-6; D may be TRBD1 (5 bases). TRBJ1-6 counts as an open reading frame of uncertain function. CDR3 length: 14 residues. Trimming removed 0 bases from V and 6 bases from J, with 6 bases in between. The germline V gene encodes CDR1 NSQYPW and CDR2 LRSPGD (reference sequence). The CDR3 spells CTCSADQGNSPLYF. The part of the CDR3 DNA that was read is TGCACCTGCAGTGCAGACCAGGGTAATTCGCCC.

Worth noting for this clone: Mouse gene names and germline throughout. The read ends 4 residues early relative to the CDR3; the germline J gene fills the gap. The genes are TRBV5 and TRBJ2-5; perhaps TRBD2 as D (6 bases). V lost 1 base and J 2 bases, leaving 7 bases between the germline ends. The germline V gene encodes CDR1 LGHNA and CDR2 YNLKQL (reference sequence). The CDR3 runs 14 residues. The CDR3 reads CASSQVLGQDTQYF. The sequenced CDR3 bases are TGTGCCAGCAGCCAAGTACTGGGCCAAGAC.

This clone showed up just a few times. Gene names refer to mouse genes. Read data end 4 residues before the CDR3 end; the end is taken from the germline J gene. The chain employs TRBV19 and TRBJ1-1; 8 bases fit TRBD1. The junction had 6 bases not matched to a gene; V was cut back by 2 bases and J by 3 bases. From germline, CDR1 is FNHDT and CDR2 SITEND (reference sequence). The CDR3 length is 15 residues. Incomplete CDR3 DNA: TGTGCCAGCAGTATCCCCCCGACAGGGGACACA. It translates to CASSIPPTGDT. The CDR3, in full, reads CASSIPPTGDTEVFF.

This clone was picked up a small number of times. The genes and germline here are from mouse. The read finishes 4 residues shy of the CDR3 end, and the germline J gene is used to complete it. The genes are TRBV1 and TRBJ2-2, with 8 bases lining up with TRBD1. The CDR3 runs to 14 residues. The germline V gene has CDR1 NSQYPW and CDR2 LRSPGD (reference sequence). V trimming: 7 bases; J trimming: 3 bases; junction bases outside the gene matches: 4. CDR3 residues: CTCKPDRDTGQLYF. Partial CDR3 DNA: TGCACCTGCAAGCCGGACAGGGACACCGGG.

Details on this clone: Genes and germline are mouse. The read ends 4 residues early relative to the CDR3; the germline J gene fills the gap. The chain uses TRBV13-1 and TRBJ2-2; the D gene is possibly TRBD1 (6 bases). Looked up from germline, CDR1 is NSHNY and CDR2 is SYGAGN. V was shortened by 3 bases and J by 0 bases, with 9 bases between the two germline ends. The CDR3 spans 15 residues. CDR3 amino acids: CASSADSANTGQLYF. Incomplete CDR3 DNA: TGTGCCAGCAGTGCGGACAGTGCAAACACCGGG.

This clone was counted a few times. Gene names are mouse gene names. Read sequence stops 4 residues before the CDR3 end, and the germline J gene provides the missing end. The chain combines TRBV19 with TRBJ2-3; D gene ambiguous. There are 15 residues in the CDR3. Germline assignment: CDR1 FNHDT and CDR2 SITEND (reference sequence). Trimming removed 2 bases at V and 0 bases at J, with 10 bases between. CDR3 bases read: TGTGCCAGCAGTATTCCAGCCTCTAGTGCAGAA. Translating gives CASSIPASSAE. The entire CDR3 is CASSIPASSAETLYF.

This clone was seen more than once but under ten times. The genes and germline here are from mouse. The read gets to within 4 residues of the CDR3 end, and the germline J gene fills in the rest. The chain has TRBV19 and TRBJ2-5, with D hard to call. V lost 1 base and J lost 2, with 8 bases in between. The V gene's germline CDR1 is FNHDT and CDR2 SITEND (reference sequence). The CDR3 has 14 amino acids. Partial CDR3 DNA: TGTGCCAGCAGTATAAGGCACAGCCAAGAC. Protein: CASSIRHSQD. The whole CDR3 sequence is CASSIRHSQDTQYF.

Concerning this clone itself: Gene names denote mouse genes. The CDR3 extends 4 residues past the end of the read, so its final part is completed from the germline J gene. The genes are TRBV1 and TRBJ2-3; 9 nucleotides line up with TRBD2. The CDR3 loop spans 15 amino acids. The germline CDR1 and CDR2 sequences are NSQYPW and LRSPGD (reference sequence). The J segment lost 0 bases and the V segment lost 6 bases, leaving 4 bases of the junction unmatched. The sequenced part of the CDR3 DNA is TGCACCTGCAGGAAGGACTGGGGAAGTGCAGAA. Translating it yields CTCRKDWGSAE. The CDR3 as a whole reads CTCRKDWGSAETLYF.

Concerning this clone: Mouse gene names apply. The missing CDR3 end, 4 residues past where the read stops, is filled in from the germline J gene. In the same sample, other DNA sequences code for this CDR3. The V call is TRBV13-1, the J call TRBJ2-7; D perhaps matches TRBD1 (6 bases). CDR1 and CDR2 from the germline V gene are NSHNY and SYGAGN. The CDR3 is 15 amino acids. Trimming shortened V by 0 bases and J by 0 bases, and 10 bases separated the two germline ends. CDR3 DNA, as far as it was read: TGTGCCAGCAGTGATGAAGGGGGAAGCTCCTAT. Its protein product is CASSDEGGSSY. The entire CDR3 protein is CASSDEGGSSYEQYF.

In its sample, this clone is medium-sized. Genes and germline are mouse. The covered CDR3 bases are TGCACCTGCAGTGCAGATGGGGCT. Protein sequence: CTCSADGA. The entire CDR3 reads CTCSADGAEQFF. This chain joins TRBV1 and TRBJ2-1; D is undetermined. The read stops 4 residues short of the end of the CDR3; the missing end is completed from the germline J gene. The CDR3 spans 12 residues. Germline V lookup: CDR1 NSQYPW, CDR2 LRSPGD (reference sequence).

Note on this clone: Here the gene names and germline are mouse. The DNA ends 4 residues before the CDR3 does, and the rest of the CDR3 is filled in from the germline J gene. V and J are TRBV14 and TRBJ2-5; TRBD2 matches 9 bases. Germline-derived CDR1 and CDR2 are SGHDT and FRDEAV. J lost 1 base, V lost 5 bases, and 5 bases had no gene match. The CDR3 totals 15 residues. CDR3 region: CASSPRLGDQDTQYF. The sequenced part of the CDR3 DNA is TGTGCCAGCAGCCCCCGACTGGGGGACCAAGAC.

About this clone itself: Germline and genes here are mouse. Read data end 4 residues before the CDR3 end; the end is taken from the germline J gene. The chain links TRBV19 to TRBJ2-1; D is ambiguous. V lost 2 bases and J lost 0, with 6 bases in between. The CDR3 has 14 residues. Germline V CDR1 and CDR2: FNHDT, SITEND (reference sequence). CDR3 amino acids: CASSIDINYAEQFF. The CDR3 bases that were read are TGTGCCAGCAGTATCGACATTAACTATGCT.

As to this clone: Here the gene names and germline are mouse. The read is 4 residues too short to cover the CDR3 end, so that end is filled in from the germline J gene. This rearrangement joins TRBV13-1 to TRBJ2-5; D is ambiguous. Germline V CDR1 and CDR2: NSHNY, SYGAGN. V was pared by 4 bases and J by 0 bases, with 12 bases between. The CDR3 has 15 amino acids. Here the CDR3 reads CASSTRQLNQDTQYF. Partial CDR3 DNA: TGTGCCAGCAGTACCCGACAACTTAACCAAGAC.

This clone was detected only a few times. The genes are named according to mouse. The CDR3 extends 4 residues past the end of the read, so its final part is completed from the germline J gene. This same CDR3 is encoded by further DNA sequences in the sample. This chain links TRBV31 with TRBJ2-3; TRBD2 matches at 10 bases. The germline V gene has CDR1 GKSSPN and CDR2 SITVG. The CDR3 has 15 residues. J was trimmed by 0 bases and V by 1 base; bases with no gene match: 1. The CDR3 sequence is CAWSPTGGSAETLYF. Incomplete CDR3 DNA: TGTGCCTGGAGTCCGACTGGGGGGAGTGCAGAA.

As for this clone: Mouse names are used for the genes. CDR3 DNA (partial): TGTGCCTGGACTGGGGGGGCGGTCCAAGAC. Translated: CAWTGGAVQD. The full CDR3 protein is CAWTGGAVQDTQYF. The chain has TRBV31 and TRBJ2-5, with 10 bases matching TRBD2. Read data end 4 residues before the CDR3 end; the end is taken from the germline J gene. The V gene's germline CDR1 is GKSSPN and CDR2 SITVG. V lost 4 bases to trimming and J lost 2 bases; unmatched junction nucleotides: 3. The CDR3 loop spans 14 amino acids.

This clone showed up many times. The genes and germline here are from mouse. The read halts 4 residues ahead of the CDR3 end, with the missing end drawn from the germline J gene. Different DNA sequences within this sample yield the same CDR3. The chain uses TRBV13-1 and TRBJ1-2; 8 bases match TRBD1. The CDR3 length is 14 residues. V shed 3 bases and J 0 bases; nucleotides not matched to a gene: 1. The germline V gene encodes CDR1 NSHNY and CDR2 SYGAGN. The CDR3 loop reads CASSGTGTNSDYTF. The DNA read from the CDR3 is TGTGCCAGCAGTGGGACAGGGACAAACTCC.

This clone turned up a few times. Mouse germline and gene names are used. Read coverage stops 4 residues before the CDR3 terminus; the germline J gene supplies the remainder. The same CDR3 arises from other DNA sequences in this sample as well. V gene TRBV13-1 combines with J gene TRBJ2-1; 7 bases match TRBD2. The CDR3 is 15 amino acids. After removal of 0 bases from V and 0 bases from J, the junction contained 0 bases not matched to a gene. In germline, CDR1 is NSHNY, CDR2 SYGAGN. The CDR3 loop is CASSDAGGNYAEQFF. CDR3 DNA, as far as it was read: TGTGCCAGCAGTGATGCTGGGGGTAACTATGCT.

As concerns this clone: Gene names are the mouse ones. Read data end 4 residues before the CDR3 end; the end is taken from the germline J gene. Different DNA sequences within this sample yield the same CDR3. The chain is built from TRBV3 and TRBJ2-5, with TRBD2 matching 8 bases. This CDR3 comprises 16 residues. Germline CDR1 SNHLY, CDR2 FYNGKV (reference sequence). After removal of 1 base from V and 2 bases from J, the junction contained 5 bases not matched to a gene. The CDR3 bases that were read are TGTGCCAGCAGCTTAGGGGGGGGCGCGGGCCAAGAC. Translation: CASSLGGGAGQD. The full CDR3 protein is CASSLGGGAGQDTQYF. Variable domain in full (rest from reference TRBV3 and TRBJ2-5): GPKVLQIPSHQIIDMGQMVTLNCDPVSNHLYFYWYKQILGQQMEFLVNFYNGKVMEKSKLFKDQFSVERPDGSYFTLKIQPTALEDSAVYFCASSLGGGAGQDTQYFGPGTRLLVL.

This clone has more than one count but fewer than ten. Germline and genes: mouse. Read data end 4 residues before the CDR3 end; the end is taken from the germline J gene. The chain links TRBV5 to TRBJ2-3; 7 bases agree with TRBD1. The ends lost 3 bases at V and 0 bases at J; junction bases unmatched: 3. Germline loops: CDR1 LGHNA, CDR2 YNLKQL (reference sequence). The CDR3 has 15 residues. Here the CDR3 reads CASSHDRDSAETLYF. The CDR3 DNA, read in part, is TGTGCCAGCAGCCACGACAGGGATAGTGCAGAA.

This clone was counted only a few times. Genes and germline are mouse. The read stops 4 residues short of the end of the CDR3; the missing end is completed from the germline J gene. The chain carries TRBV13-3 and TRBJ2-3; D is unresolved. The CDR3 loop spans 15 amino acids. V lost 2 bases to trimming and J lost 0 bases, with 10 bases between them. Germline CDR1 reads NNHDY; CDR2 reads SYVADS. CDR3 DNA (partial): TGTGCCAGCAGTGACCAGGAGGGTAGTGCAGAA. The encoded protein is CASSDQEGSAE. The whole CDR3 is CASSDQEGSAETLYF.

About this clone itself: The gene symbols are mouse symbols. The read gets to within 4 residues of the CDR3 end, and the germline J gene fills in the rest. At the DNA level, this CDR3 is encoded by other sequences in the same sample as well. The V gene is TRBV19, the J gene TRBJ2-2, with a possible D match to TRBD2 (7 bases). V was pared by 2 bases and J by 0 bases, with 11 bases between. Looked up from germline, CDR1 is FNHDT and CDR2 is SITEND (reference sequence). This CDR3 spans 16 amino acids. CDR3 loop: CASSIVGGANTGQLYF. CDR3 bases read: TGTGCCAGCAGTATTGTGGGGGGCGCAAACACCGGG.

In the case of this clone: Gene names and germline match the mouse. The CDR3 goes on 4 residues after the read ends, and that part is filled in from the germline J gene. The chain is built from TRBV19 and TRBJ2-7; the D gene is possibly TRBD2 (6 bases). The CDR3 contains 14 residues. Germline CDR1 FNHDT, CDR2 SITEND (reference sequence). Trimming stripped 1 base from V and 2 bases from J, with 10 bases between. CDR3 protein: CASSIPGGTYEQYF. The part of the CDR3 DNA that was read is TGTGCCAGCAGTATACCCGGGGGGACCTAT.

This clone was seen only a few times. Each gene name is a mouse one. The missing CDR3 end, 4 residues past where the read stops, is filled in from the germline J gene. The chain links TRBV19 to TRBJ2-1, with D maybe TRBD2 (5 bases). Trimming shortened V by 2 bases and J by 4 bases, and 7 bases separated the two germline ends. This CDR3 has 13 amino acids. Per germline, CDR1 FNHDT and CDR2 SITEND (reference sequence). The CDR3 spells CASSIVGYAEQFF. Incomplete CDR3 DNA: TGTGCCAGCAGTATTGTGGGGTATGCT.

Remarks on this clone: All gene names here are mouse names. Read coverage stops 4 residues before the CDR3 terminus; the germline J gene supplies the remainder. The rearrangement uses TRBV19 and TRBJ2-5, with 10 positions matching TRBD2. Per germline, CDR1 FNHDT and CDR2 SITEND (reference sequence). The trim removed 4 bases at V and 2 bases at J, leaving 4 bases unmatched. The CDR3 is 15 residues long. This chain's CDR3 is CASSVGLGVQDTQYF. The part of the CDR3 DNA that was read is TGTGCCAGCAGTGTCGGACTGGGGGTCCAAGAC.